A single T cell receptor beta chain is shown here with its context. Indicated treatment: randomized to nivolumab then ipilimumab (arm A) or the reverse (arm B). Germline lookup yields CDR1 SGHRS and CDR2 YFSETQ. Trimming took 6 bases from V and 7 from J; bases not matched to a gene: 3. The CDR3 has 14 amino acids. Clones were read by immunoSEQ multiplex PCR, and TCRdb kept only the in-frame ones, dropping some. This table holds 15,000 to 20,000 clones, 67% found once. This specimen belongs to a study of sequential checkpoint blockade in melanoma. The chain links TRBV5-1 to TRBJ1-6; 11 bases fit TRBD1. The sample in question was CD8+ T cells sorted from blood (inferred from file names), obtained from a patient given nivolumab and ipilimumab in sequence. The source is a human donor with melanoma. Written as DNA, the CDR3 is TGCGCCAGCAACTGGGACAGGGGGAATTCACCCCTCCACTTT. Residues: CASNWDRGNSPLHF.